What follows are 30 T cell receptor beta chains derived from one specimen sequenced in a study of shared clonotypes between healthy human individuals. The method was immunoSEQ multiplex PCR; TCRdb's version includes in-frame clones alone and lacks a portion of them. The data hold over a million clones, with more than 75% observed a single time. The sample comprised memory CD4+ T cells from PBMCs. Noted subset: CD45RA-negative fraction. All receptors come from a man younger than 35 in good health. Some clones in this sample may be carry-over from other donors' samples.

CDR3 sequence: CAWSVLKRLAGGEQYF. The DNA of the CDR3 is TGTGCCTGGAGTGTACTAAAGAGACTAGCGGGAGGGGAGCAGTATTTT. The chain recombines TRBV30 with TRBJ2-3; 14 positions match TRBD2. The CDR3 spans 16 residues. Germline CDR1 reads GTSNPN; CDR2 reads SVGIG (reference sequence). Trimming cost V 0 bases and J 11 bases; bases outside gene matches: 10.

About this clone itself: The same CDR3 is also encoded by other DNA sequences in this sample. The CDR3 region has the DNA TGTGCCAGCAGTTTAACAGCACCCTACGAGCAGTACTTC. This translates into CASSLTAPYEQYF. The chain combines TRBV28 with TRBJ2-7; D unclear. Trimming stripped 2 bases from V and 2 bases from J, with 7 bases between. Germline assignment: CDR1 MDHEN and CDR2 SYDVKM. This CDR3 has 13 amino acids.

In this sample, this clone turned up once. V is TRBV29-1 and J is TRBJ1-4; D perhaps matches TRBD1 (6 bases). The CDR3 spans 15 residues. Germline V gives CDR1 SQVTM, CDR2 ANQGSEA. V was clipped by 7 bases and J by 2 bases, with 17 bases between them. The CDR3 DNA follows: TGCAGCGCCTTGTGGGGGAGGGGGACTAATGAAAAACTGTTTTTT. Amino acids: CSALWGRGTNEKLFF.

V usage is TRBV4-1 and J usage is TRBJ2-7; 13 nucleotides line up with TRBD2. Trimming took 1 base from V and 6 from J; bases not matched to a gene: 6. The CDR3 has 16 amino acids. Germline V gene lookup returns CDR1 MGHRA and CDR2 YSYEKL. The CDR3 sequence: CASSQGKGLAGLEQYF. The CDR3 DNA sequence: TGCGCCAGCAGCCAAGGCAAGGGACTAGCGGGACTCGAGCAGTACTTC.

J is TRBJ2-5 and V is TRBV29-1; 9 bases fit TRBD1. V dropped 6 bases and J dropped 2; count of bases not matched to a gene: 7. Germline V gene sequence: CDR1 SQVTM, CDR2 ANQGSEA. The CDR3 totals 14 residues. CDR3 in amino acids: CSVTGQGIQETQYF. In nucleotides, the CDR3 is TGCAGCGTAACCGGACAGGGGATACAAGAGACCCAGTACTTC.

A remark on this clone: A far larger clone lies a single base away; this is likely a read error. The same CDR3 also results from other DNA sequences found in this sample. The rearrangement uses TRBV28 and TRBJ2-5; D is unresolved. Germline CDR1 and CDR2: MDHEN and SYDVKM. The CDR3 contains 11 residues. V lost 4 bases and J 3 bases, leaving 3 bases between the germline ends. DNA for the CDR3: TGTGCCAGCAGTTCAGAAGAGACCCAGTACTTC. This gives the protein CASSSEETQYF.

The chain couples TRBV2 to TRBJ1-1; perhaps TRBD1 as D (6 bases). The V and J ends lost 4 bases and 7 bases respectively, with 13 bases between them. CDR1 SNHLY and CDR2 FYNNEI come from the germline V gene. This CDR3 comprises 13 residues. DNA for the CDR3: TGTGCCAGCAGTGTCGACAGGTCTTATGAAGCTTTCTTT. It is translated as CASSVDRSYEAFF.

This chain links TRBV7-6 with TRBJ2-3, with TRBD2 matching over 11 bases. Germline assignment: CDR1 SGHVS and CDR2 FNYEAQ. This CDR3 contains 16 residues. The V and J ends lost 5 bases and 3 bases, in that order; junction bases with no gene match: 7. The CDR3 loop reads CASSAGTSGSTDTQYF. CDR3 DNA sequence: TGTGCCAGCAGCGCCGGCACTAGCGGGAGTACAGATACGCAGTATTTT.

The CDR3 here is CASSYYTTEAFF. Here the CDR3 DNA reads TGTGCCAGCAGTTACTACACCACTGAAGCTTTCTTT. This sequence joins TRBV28 and TRBJ1-1; D is ambiguous. The CDR3 contains 12 residues. The V end lost 4 bases, the J end lost 4 bases, and 7 bases lay between the germline ends. CDR1 is MDHEN and CDR2 is SYDVKM in the germline V gene.

This clone came up once. This sequence joins TRBV5-1 and TRBJ2-2, with D possibly TRBD2 on 6 matching bases. Trimming took 7 bases from V and 4 from J, leaving 17 bases between them. Germline lookup yields CDR1 SGHRS and CDR2 YFSETQ. This CDR3 has 15 residues. DNA for the CDR3: TGCGCCAGCGGGTTAGCGGAGGGGAGCACCGGGGAGCTGTTTTTT. This codes for CASGLAEGSTGELFF.

The J gene is TRBJ2-7, the V gene TRBV5-4; 8 bases fit TRBD1. The CDR3 is 18 amino acids. V shed 4 bases, J shed 5 bases, and the junction held 20 bases outside the gene matches. Germline loops: CDR1 SGHNT, CDR2 YYREEE (reference sequence). CDR3 loop: CASSPGQGASSIFDEQYF. DNA of the CDR3: TGTGCCAGCAGCCCCGGACAGGGCGCGTCGTCTATCTTCGACGAGCAGTACTTC.

This sequence joins TRBV27 and TRBJ2-2; D gene unclear. Germline loops: CDR1 MNHEY, CDR2 SMNVEV (reference sequence). The CDR3 extends over 15 amino acids. The germline V and J ends were trimmed by 6 bases and 2 bases, with 13 bases remaining between them. The CDR3 coding sequence is TGTGCCAGCAGACCTCGGACGCCAAACACCGGGGAGCTGTTTTTT. Translating it yields CASRPRTPNTGELFF.

The chain combines TRBV5-4 with TRBJ2-7, with 10 bases matching TRBD2. Germline CDR1 and CDR2: SGHNT and YYREEE (reference sequence). This CDR3 has 14 residues. J lost 4 bases, V lost 5 bases, and 6 bases had no gene match. CDR3: CASSPASGSYEQYF. In nucleotides, the CDR3 is TGTGCCAGCAGTCCCGCTAGCGGGAGTTACGAGCAGTACTTC.

This clone is a singleton in its sample. This chain joins TRBV28 and TRBJ2-2; D tentatively fits TRBD1 or TRBD2 (5 bases each). From germline, CDR1 is MDHEN and CDR2 SYDVKM. This CDR3 has 15 amino acids. Trimming pared 4 bases from V and 3 bases from J, leaving 12 bases between. CDR3 sequence (DNA): TGTGCCAGCAGTTCCGGGACGATATACACCGGGGAGCTGTTTTTT. It codes for CASSSGTIYTGELFF. The full variable domain, in which reference TRBV28 and TRBJ2-2 provide the parts outside the CDR3, is DVKVTQSSRYLVKRTGEKVFLECVQDMDHENMFWYRQDPGLGLRLIYFSYDVKMKEKGDIPEGYSVSREKKERFSLILESASTNQTSMYLCASSSGTIYTGELFFGEGSRLTVL.

The chain combines TRBV28 with TRBJ1-1; D is undetermined. Trimming removed 11 bases from V and 5 bases from J, with 15 bases in between. The CDR3 length is 12 residues. Per germline, CDR1 MDHEN and CDR2 SYDVKM. The CDR3 coding sequence is TGTGCCCTTCCACAGACGGTGACTGAAGCTTTCTTT. Translated: CALPQTVTEAFF.

The chain employs TRBV11-1 and TRBJ2-7; possibly TRBD1 or TRBD2 for D (6 bases each). This CDR3 is 14 amino acids long. Per germline, CDR1 SGHAT and CDR2 FQDESV (reference sequence). Trimming removed 5 bases at V and 4 bases at J, with 15 bases between. The DNA of the CDR3 is TGTGCCAGCAGCAACATGAGGGGGGCTTACGAGCAGTACTTC. Protein sequence: CASSNMRGAYEQYF.

The J gene is TRBJ2-1, the V gene TRBV7-3, with 7 bases that match TRBD2. V lost 2 bases and J lost 0; bases outside the gene matches: 1. This CDR3 has 15 residues. CDR1 and CDR2 (germline): SGHTA, FQGTGA. Written as DNA, the CDR3 is TGTGCCAGCAGCTTACTAGCGGACTCCTACAATGAGCAGTTCTTC. It is translated as CASSLLADSYNEQFF.

This clone was counted only a few times. The V call is TRBV5-6, the J call TRBJ2-7; tentatively, D is TRBD2 (5 bases). Germline CDR1 reads SGHDT; CDR2 reads YYEEEE. The germline V and J ends were trimmed by 4 bases and 3 bases, with 23 bases remaining between them. This CDR3 is 17 amino acids long. The CDR3 loop is CASSLLLEGSGIYEQYF. The CDR3 DNA reads TGTGCCAGCAGCCTTCTTTTAGAGGGATCGGGGATCTACGAGCAGTACTTC.

The table lists this clone with a count of one. The chain links TRBV5-4 to TRBJ1-1; D gene unclear. V was cut by 0 bases and J by 1 base, with 10 bases left in between. Germline V gene sequence: CDR1 SGHNT, CDR2 YYREEE (reference sequence). This CDR3 is built from 15 residues. CDR3 in amino acids: CASSLAAAGNTEAFF. The CDR3 nucleotides read TGTGCCAGCAGCTTGGCGGCTGCCGGGAACACTGAAGCTTTCTTT.

The count of this clone is one. This likely traces to a read error, being one base from a far larger clone. The final CDR3 position lacks the conserved phenylalanine or tryptophan, pointing to a likely read error. CDR3 protein: CATSRDRGYGYTS. CDR3 DNA: TGTGCCACCAGCAGGGACAGGGGCTATGGCTACACCTCC. The chain uses TRBV15 and TRBJ1-2; 9 bases match TRBD1. This CDR3 region has 13 residues. Trimming removed 3 bases from V and 4 bases from J; junction bases left unmatched: 0. From germline, CDR1 is LNHNV and CDR2 YYDKDF (reference sequence).

This clone appeared a single time. The rearrangement joins TRBV20-1 to TRBJ1-2; no clear D. This CDR3 has 10 residues. CDR1 and CDR2 (germline): DFQATT, SNEGSKA (reference sequence). V was shortened by 0 bases and J by 6 bases, with 2 bases between the two germline ends. The CDR3 DNA reads TGCAGTGCTAGAGATGATGGCTACACCTTC. It translates to CSARDDGYTF.

The V gene is TRBV14, the J gene TRBJ2-5; D is perhaps TRBD1 (5 bases). Germline CDR1 is SGHDN and CDR2 is FVKESK. The germline V and J ends were trimmed by 4 bases and 8 bases, with 14 bases remaining between them. This CDR3 is built from 13 residues. CDR3 coding DNA: TGTGCCAGCAGCCCCCGAAGGGGAAGTACCCAGTACTTC. This encodes CASSPRRGSTQYF.

The rearrangement links TRBV7-2 to TRBJ2-3, with no clear D. The ends were cut back, 3 bases at V and 4 bases at J, with 11 bases in the middle. Germline V gene sequence: CDR1 SGHTA, CDR2 FQGNSA. This CDR3 comprises 14 residues. This chain's CDR3 is CASSFAGRPDTQYF. CDR3 in DNA: TGTGCCAGCAGCTTCGCCGGTAGACCAGATACGCAGTATTTT.

This clone was seen a handful of times. The V call is TRBV6-5, the J call TRBJ2-2; 7 nucleotides agree with TRBD1. The CDR3 totals 14 residues. Germline CDR1 is MNHEY and CDR2 is SVGAGI. V shed 7 bases, J shed 4 bases, and the junction held 6 bases outside the gene matches. For the CDR3, the DNA is TGTGCCAGCAATAAACAGGGGCCCACCGGGGAGCTGTTTTTT. It codes for CASNKQGPTGELFF.

The chain combines TRBV6-1 with TRBJ2-1; D ambiguous. CDR3 size: 15 residues. Trimming pared 0 bases from V and 6 bases from J, leaving 12 bases between. Per germline, CDR1 MNHNS and CDR2 SASEGT. The CDR3 DNA sequence: TGTGCCAGCAGTGAAGCGGTCAGAGCCCTCAATGAGCAGTTCTTC. Translated: CASSEAVRALNEQFF.

DNA for the CDR3: TGTGCCAGCAGTCCCCGGGACAGGGGCACGGTGGGCTACACCTTC. Translation gives CASSPRDRGTVGYTF. The chain combines TRBV27 with TRBJ1-2; 10 positions agree with TRBD1. Germline assignment: CDR1 MNHEY and CDR2 SMNVEV (reference sequence). This CDR3 comprises 15 residues. Trimming cost V 5 bases and J 8 bases; bases outside gene matches: 11.

This clone was seen a handful of times. The V call is TRBV28, the J call TRBJ2-2, with D possibly being TRBD2 (6 bases). The CDR3 has 15 residues. The germline V gene encodes CDR1 MDHEN and CDR2 SYDVKM. Trimming pared 8 bases from V and 4 bases from J, leaving 17 bases between. The CDR3 region has the DNA TGTGCCAGCGAGATGGGGGGAGTTGGCACCGGGGAGCTGTTTTTT. This encodes CASEMGGVGTGELFF.

V usage is TRBV28 and J usage is TRBJ1-5, with 7 bases aligning to TRBD1. The CDR3 runs 14 residues. The germline V gene has CDR1 MDHEN and CDR2 SYDVKM. V was pared by 5 bases and J by 7 bases, with 8 bases of the junction left unmatched. CDR3 region: CASSLTGDYQPQHF. As DNA, the CDR3 is TGTGCCAGCAGTCTAACAGGGGACTACCAGCCCCAGCATTTT.

The genes are TRBV30 and TRBJ2-1; D is undetermined. Trimming removed 0 bases from V and 7 bases from J, with 10 bases in between. This CDR3 has 13 residues. Germline V gene lookup returns CDR1 GTSNPN and CDR2 SVGIG (reference sequence). This CDR3 is CAWSVRAWNEQFF. DNA for the CDR3: TGTGCCTGGAGTGTACGAGCGTGGAATGAGCAGTTCTTC.

A word on this clone: Other DNA sequences in the same sample also yield this CDR3. V and J are TRBV28 and TRBJ2-5; unclear D gene. V lost 3 bases and J 2 bases, leaving 7 bases between the germline ends. The CDR3 is made up of 13 amino acids. CDR1 and CDR2 (germline): MDHEN, SYDVKM. CDR3 nucleotides: TGTGCCAGCAGTTTGTCAGGTCAAGAGACCCAGTACTTC. Translating it yields CASSLSGQETQYF.